The rows below give T cell receptor beta chains drawn from one sample of a study of T cell responses to AZD1222 COVID-19 vaccine. Using immunoSEQ multiplex PCR, the repertoire was profiled, and TCRdb retains in-frame clones only, with some absent. The sample lists about 160,000 clones; 88% were seen once. The sample here was peripheral blood, taken on day 0 of AZD1222 vaccination. The receptor source for this set is an adult in good health. Both conserved end residues are part of each CDR3. A D gene is named only where the DNA matches it firmly. Expanded clones are given a class, and other clones once, few, many or no size at all.

V	D	J	size	CDR3	DNA
TRBV6-6	NA	TRBJ1-2	NA	CASSSGSNYGYTF	TGTGCCAGCAGTTCGGGTAGTAACTATGGCTACACCTTC
TRBV9	NA	TRBJ2-7	NA	CASSFSDSSYEQYF	TGTGCCAGCAGCTTCTCGGACAGCTCCTACGAGCAGTACTTC
TRBV28	NA	TRBJ1-2	NA	CASGQHSFGYTF	TGTGCCAGCGGCCAGCACAGTTTTGGCTACACCTTC
TRBV5-4	NA	TRBJ2-1	NA	CASSPGGQAYNEQFF	TGTGCCAGCAGCCCAGGGGGGCAGGCCTACAATGAGCAGTTCTTC
TRBV27	TRBD1	TRBJ1-1	NA	CASSKGQGNTEAFF	TGTGCCAGCAGTAAAGGACAGGGGAACACTGAAGCTTTCTTT
TRBV19	TRBD1	TRBJ1-1	NA	CATTQGAATEAFF	TGTGCCACCACACAGGGGGCAGCCACTGAAGCTTTCTTT
TRBV19	TRBD1	TRBJ1-6	NA	CASNLGQYNSPLHF	TGTGCCAGTAACTTGGGACAGTACAATTCACCCCTCCACTTT
TRBV5-4	TRBD1	TRBJ1-2	NA	CASSFDRGSGGYTF	TGTGCCAGCAGCTTTGACAGGGGATCGGGCGGCTACACCTTC
TRBV7-3	NA	TRBJ2-1	NA	CASSLWGSGQSSYNEQFF	TGTGCCAGCAGCTTATGGGGGAGCGGGCAGAGCTCCTACAATGAGCAGTTCTTC
TRBV6-2/TRBV6-3	TRBD1	TRBJ2-6	NA	CASSGQGWSSGANVLTF	TGTGCCAGCAGCGGACAGGGCTGGAGCTCTGGGGCCAACGTCCTGACTTTC
TRBV11-1	NA	TRBJ1-3	NA	CASSLTEDGNTIYF	TGTGCCAGCAGCTTGACAGAGGATGGAAACACCATATATTTT
TRBV19	NA	TRBJ2-3	NA	CASSIGLSSTDTQYF	TGTGCCAGTAGTATAGGGCTATCTAGCACAGATACGCAGTATTTT
TRBV21-1	NA	TRBJ2-3	NA	CASSKGGDRGKRDTQYF	TGTGCCAGCAGCAAAGGGGGGGACAGGGGCAAGAGGGATACGCAGTATTTT
TRBV7-2	NA	TRBJ1-1	NA	CASSSSEADPKAFF	TGTGCCAGCAGCTCCTCGGAGGCAGACCCTAAAGCTTTCTTT
TRBV7-6	TRBD1	TRBJ1-6	NA	CASSLVGTGTHNSPLHF	TGTGCCAGCAGCTTAGTCGGGACAGGGACTCATAATTCACCCCTCCACTTT
TRBV6-5	TRBD1	TRBJ1-2	NA	CASNSQGTGLYGYTF	TGTGCCAGCAACTCTCAAGGGACAGGACTCTATGGCTACACCTTC
TRBV28	TRBD1	TRBJ2-7	NA	CASSLVGTGPYEQYF	TGTGCCAGCAGTTTAGTAGGGACAGGACCCTACGAGCAGTACTTC
TRBV11-2	NA	TRBJ1-2	NA	CASSPGGLDGYTF	TGTGCCAGCAGCCCCGGGGGCTTGGATGGCTACACCTTC
TRBV7-2	NA	TRBJ1-1	NA	CASSFQGNTEAFF	TGTGCCAGCAGCTTCCAGGGGAACACTGAAGCTTTCTTT
TRBV4-2	NA	TRBJ2-1	once	CASSLGTGDEQFF	TGTGCCAGCAGCCTCGGCACTGGGGATGAGCAGTTCTTC
TRBV7-2	NA	TRBJ2-1	NA	CASSLYSEQFF	TGTGCCAGCAGCCTGTACAGTGAGCAGTTCTTC
TRBV11-2	NA	TRBJ1-1	NA	CASSPNIDFNTEAFF	TGTGCCAGCAGCCCAAACATAGACTTCAACACTGAAGCTTTCTTT
TRBV25-1	NA	TRBJ2-2	NA	CASTSGGELFF	TGTGCCAGCACGAGTGGCGGGGAGCTGTTTTTT
TRBV11-2	NA	TRBJ2-3	NA	CASSQPPRSTQYF	TGTGCCAGCAGCCAGCCCCCAAGGAGTACGCAGTATTTT
TRBV7-2	TRBD1	TRBJ1-4	few	CASSLNRGRNEKLFF	TGTGCCAGCAGCTTGAACAGGGGGAGGAATGAAAAACTGTTTTTT
TRBV5-3	NA	TRBJ1-3	NA	CARSLATGSSSGNTIYF	TGTGCCAGAAGCTTGGCCACGGGCAGCAGCTCTGGAAACACCATATATTTT
TRBV28	TRBD1	TRBJ1-5	NA	CASSPPGQGFAPPQHF	TGTGCCAGCAGTCCCCCGGGACAGGGGTTTGCTCCGCCCCAGCATTTT
TRBV29-1	NA	TRBJ1-5	NA	CSAGVGSNQPQHF	TGCAGCGCGGGGGTGGGAAGCAATCAGCCCCAGCATTTT
TRBV28	NA	TRBJ2-7	once	CASSPGLLSPNSYEQYF	TGTGCCAGCAGCCCAGGACTACTAAGTCCTAACTCCTACGAGCAGTACTTC
TRBV4-3	NA	TRBJ1-1	once	CASSVRHVDQTHGTEAFF	TGCGCCAGCAGCGTAAGACATGTCGACCAGACCCATGGCACTGAAGCTTTCTTT
TRBV28	TRBD1	TRBJ1-1	NA	CASSPTGEGMNTEAFF	TGTGCCAGCAGTCCGACAGGGGAGGGGATGAACACTGAAGCTTTCTTT
TRBV5-4	NA	TRBJ1-1	NA	CASRGVLNTEAFF	TGTGCCAGCAGGGGGGTTTTGAACACTGAAGCTTTCTTT
TRBV7-8	TRBD1	TRBJ1-2	NA	CASSSTGQGARSRSYTF	TGTGCCAGCAGCTCCACAGGACAGGGGGCGCGAAGTCGGAGCTACACCTTC
TRBV10-3	NA	TRBJ2-7	NA	CAIGGLGSEQYF	TGTGCCATCGGGGGCCTTGGGAGCGAGCAGTACTTC
TRBV7-9	NA	TRBJ2-5	NA	CASSSFTNSETQYF	TGTGCCAGCAGCTCCTTTACAAATTCGGAGACCCAGTACTTC
TRBV19	NA	TRBJ2-4	NA	CASNPRSSGMGAKNIQYF	TGTGCCAGTAACCCCCGTTCATCAGGGATGGGCGCCAAAAACATTCAGTACTTC
TRBV28	NA	TRBJ2-3	NA	CASSSPHSVGTDTQYF	TGTGCCAGCAGTTCCCCCCATTCCGTGGGAACAGATACGCAGTATTTT